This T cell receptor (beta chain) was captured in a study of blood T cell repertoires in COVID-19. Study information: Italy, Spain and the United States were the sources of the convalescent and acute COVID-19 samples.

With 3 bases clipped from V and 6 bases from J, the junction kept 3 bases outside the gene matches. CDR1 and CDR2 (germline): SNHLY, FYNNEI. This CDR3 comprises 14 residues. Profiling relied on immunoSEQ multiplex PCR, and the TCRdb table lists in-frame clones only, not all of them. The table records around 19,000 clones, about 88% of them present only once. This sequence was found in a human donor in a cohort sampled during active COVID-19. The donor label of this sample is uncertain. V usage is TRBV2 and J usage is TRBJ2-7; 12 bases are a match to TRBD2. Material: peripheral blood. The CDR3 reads CASSDLAGGVEQYF. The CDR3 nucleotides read TGTGCCAGCAGTGACCTAGCGGGAGGGGTCGAGCAGTACTTC.